The 3 T cell receptor beta chains below come from one sample, sequenced in a study of control samples from healthy donors and cancer patients. Here immunoSEQ multiplex PCR was the method, and the copy in TCRdb shows in-frame clones only, minus some. The sample has over 150,000 clones, 94% seen once. Sequenced material: blood. The receptors come from a woman between 18 and 30 years old in good health.

This sequence joins TRBV7-9 and TRBJ2-1; 10 bases line up with TRBD1. CDR3 length: 15 amino acids. CDR1 SEHNR and CDR2 FQNEAQ come from the germline V gene (reference sequence). V shed 5 bases and J 7 bases; nucleotides not matched to a gene: 8. The CDR3 region is CASSQGQGTLNEQFF. Written as DNA, the CDR3 is TGTGCCAGCAGCCAGGGACAGGGGACCTTGAATGAGCAGTTCTTC.

This clone is a singleton in its sample. This chain links TRBV12-3 or TRBV12-4 with TRBJ2-7, with D hard to call. V was pared by 4 bases and J by 4 bases, with 8 bases between. The CDR3 contains 12 residues. This CDR3 reads CASSSLSYEQYF. CDR3 bases: TGTGCCAGCAGTTCCCTTTCTTACGAGCAGTACTTC.

The chain joins TRBV6-5 to TRBJ2-7; possible D gene TRBD2, 6 bases. Germline lookup yields CDR1 MNHEY and CDR2 SVGAGI. The V and J ends lost 7 bases and 1 base respectively, with 8 bases between them. CDR3 size: 12 residues. CDR3 DNA sequence: TGTGCCAGCACCGGGACTTCCTACGAGCAGTACTTC. The encoded protein is CASTGTSYEQYF.